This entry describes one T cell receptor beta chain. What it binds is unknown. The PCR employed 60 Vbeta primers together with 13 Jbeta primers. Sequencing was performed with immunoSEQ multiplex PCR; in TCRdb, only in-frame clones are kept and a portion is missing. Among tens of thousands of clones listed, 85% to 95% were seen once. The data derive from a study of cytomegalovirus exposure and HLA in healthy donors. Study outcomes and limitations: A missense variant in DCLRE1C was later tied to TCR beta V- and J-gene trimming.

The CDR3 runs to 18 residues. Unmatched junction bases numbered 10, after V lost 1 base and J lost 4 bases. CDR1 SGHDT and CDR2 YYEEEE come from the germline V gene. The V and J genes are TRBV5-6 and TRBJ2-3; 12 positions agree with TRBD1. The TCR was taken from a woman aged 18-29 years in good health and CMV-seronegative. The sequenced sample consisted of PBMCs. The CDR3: CASSLWGQGALVPDTQYF. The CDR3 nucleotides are TGTGCCAGCAGCTTGTGGGGACAGGGGGCGCTTGTTCCAGATACGCAGTATTTT.